These T cell receptor beta chains were read from a single sample in a study of T cell responses to AZD1222 COVID-19 vaccine. The method was immunoSEQ multiplex PCR; TCRdb's version includes in-frame clones alone and lacks a portion of them. This sample has 150,000 to 200,000 clones, with 85% to 90% found just once. Sequencing was performed on peripheral blood, taken on day 0 of AZD1222 vaccination. The receptor set was obtained from an adult in good health. Both conserved end residues are part of each CDR3. The D gene is left open where the match is weak. The listing skips clone size in some rows; elsewhere it reads once, few, many or a size class.

V gene: TRBV16
D gene: -
J gene: TRBJ1-2
clone size: -
CDR3 protein: CASNRRGGLEYGYTF
CDR3 DNA: TGTGCCAGCAACCGTCGAGGGGGTTTAGAGTATGGCTACACCTTC

V gene: TRBV7-2
D gene: -
J gene: TRBJ1-1
clone size: -
CDR3 protein: CASRVIMNTEAFF
CDR3 DNA: TGTGCCAGCAGGGTAATAATGAACACTGAAGCTTTCTTT

V gene: TRBV28
D gene: TRBD2
J gene: TRBJ2-1
clone size: -
CDR3 protein: CASSRTSGSRNEQFF
CDR3 DNA: TGTGCCAGCAGCCGGACTAGCGGGAGTAGGAATGAGCAGTTCTTC

V gene: TRBV7-9
D gene: -
J gene: TRBJ2-5
clone size: -
CDR3 protein: CASSLLTGQETQYF
CDR3 DNA: TGTGCCAGCAGCCTACTGACAGGCCAAGAGACCCAGTACTTC

V gene: TRBV2
D gene: -
J gene: TRBJ1-5
clone size: -
CDR3 protein: CASSLEGVSNQPQHF
CDR3 DNA: TGTGCCAGCAGTCTCGAGGGGGTTAGCAATCAGCCCCAGCATTTT

V gene: TRBV15
D gene: -
J gene: TRBJ2-1
clone size: once
CDR3 protein: CATSRNTGYEQFF
CDR3 DNA: TGTGCCACCAGCAGGAATACAGGTTATGAGCAGTTCTTC

V gene: TRBV7-2
D gene: -
J gene: TRBJ2-4
clone size: -
CDR3 protein: CASSLTSTGRIQYF
CDR3 DNA: TGTGCCAGCAGCTTAACTTCGACAGGTCGAATTCAGTACTTC

V gene: TRBV5-4
D gene: -
J gene: TRBJ2-1
clone size: -
CDR3 protein: CASSSTASSYNEQFF
CDR3 DNA: TGTGCCAGCAGCTCCACAGCGAGCTCCTACAATGAGCAGTTCTTC

V gene: TRBV5-1
D gene: TRBD1
J gene: TRBJ1-3
clone size: -
CDR3 protein: CASSSGTGRLNTIYF
CDR3 DNA: TGCGCCAGCAGCTCTGGGACAGGACGACTAAACACCATATATTTT

V gene: TRBV7-2
D gene: -
J gene: TRBJ1-6
clone size: -
CDR3 protein: CASILGTGLNSPLHF
CDR3 DNA: TGTGCCAGCATCCTAGGGACCGGTCTCAATTCACCCCTCCACTTT

V gene: TRBV9
D gene: -
J gene: TRBJ1-3
clone size: -
CDR3 protein: CASSSGTGPSGNTIYF
CDR3 DNA: TGTGCCAGCAGCTCCGGTACAGGGCCCTCTGGAAACACCATATATTTT

V gene: TRBV6-6
D gene: -
J gene: TRBJ2-7
clone size: -
CDR3 protein: CASREGRRFSYEQYF
CDR3 DNA: TGTGCCAGCAGGGAAGGACGGAGGTTCTCCTACGAGCAGTACTTC

V gene: TRBV19
D gene: TRBD1
J gene: TRBJ2-2
clone size: -
CDR3 protein: CASRRRTGGTGELFF
CDR3 DNA: TGTGCCAGTAGGAGGAGGACAGGAGGCACCGGGGAGCTGTTTTTT

V gene: TRBV19
D gene: -
J gene: TRBJ1-5
clone size: -
CDR3 protein: CASSSGTRGHQPQHF
CDR3 DNA: TGTGCCAGTAGTTCGGGCACTAGGGGACATCAGCCCCAGCATTTT

V gene: TRBV15
D gene: -
J gene: TRBJ2-6
clone size: -
CDR3 protein: CATSRDADTSGSGANVLTF
CDR3 DNA: TGTGCCACCAGCAGAGATGCGGACACATCGGGCTCTGGGGCCAACGTCCTGACTTTC

V gene: TRBV2
D gene: -
J gene: TRBJ2-6
clone size: -
CDR3 protein: CASSGPRASGANVLTF
CDR3 DNA: TGTGCCAGCAGTGGCCCCAGGGCCTCTGGGGCCAACGTCCTGACTTTC

V gene: TRBV7-3
D gene: -
J gene: TRBJ1-1
clone size: -
CDR3 protein: CASSPVQGNTEAFF
CDR3 DNA: TGTGCCAGCAGCCCCGTACAGGGGAACACTGAAGCTTTCTTT

V gene: TRBV5-1
D gene: -
J gene: TRBJ1-4
clone size: -
CDR3 protein: CASMETVTNEKLFF
CDR3 DNA: TGCGCCAGCATGGAGACAGTAACTAATGAAAAACTGTTTTTT

V gene: TRBV27
D gene: TRBD1
J gene: TRBJ2-5
clone size: -
CDR3 protein: CASSAGQGALGQYF
CDR3 DNA: TGTGCCAGCTCTGCGGGACAGGGAGCCCTGGGCCAGTACTTC

V gene: TRBV2
D gene: TRBD1
J gene: TRBJ2-7
clone size: -
CDR3 protein: CASRALDRGEQYF
CDR3 DNA: TGTGCCAGCAGGGCCCTCGACAGGGGTGAGCAGTACTTC

V gene: TRBV3-1/TRBV3-2
D gene: TRBD1
J gene: TRBJ1-2
clone size: -
CDR3 protein: CASSQDPDRGGYTF
CDR3 DNA: TGTGCCAGCAGCCAAGATCCAGACAGGGGTGGCTACACCTTC

V gene: TRBV19
D gene: -
J gene: TRBJ1-5
clone size: -
CDR3 protein: CASSISAGYQPQHF
CDR3 DNA: TGTGCCAGTAGTATCTCCGCAGGGTACCAGCCCCAGCATTTT

V gene: TRBV5-1
D gene: -
J gene: TRBJ1-3
clone size: -
CDR3 protein: CASSLVSVSSSGNTIYF
CDR3 DNA: TGCGCCAGCAGCTTGGTGTCGGTTTCCTCATCTGGAAACACCATATATTTT

V gene: TRBV6-2/TRBV6-3
D gene: TRBD2
J gene: TRBJ2-3
clone size: -
CDR3 protein: CASSPGLAGVQDTQYF
CDR3 DNA: TGTGCCAGCAGTCCGGGACTAGCGGGAGTTCAGGATACGCAGTATTTT

V gene: TRBV4-2
D gene: -
J gene: TRBJ2-7
clone size: medium-sized
CDR3 protein: CASSQTGGSFGDEQYF
CDR3 DNA: TGTGCCAGCAGCCAAACCGGAGGGTCCTTTGGGGACGAGCAGTACTTC

V gene: TRBV6-5
D gene: TRBD1
J gene: TRBJ2-7
clone size: once
CDR3 protein: CASSRDSHEQYF
CDR3 DNA: TGTGCCAGCAGCAGGGACAGCCACGAGCAGTACTTC

V gene: TRBV4-2
D gene: TRBD1
J gene: TRBJ1-2
clone size: -
CDR3 protein: CASSHLGTGANYGYTF
CDR3 DNA: TGTGCCAGCAGCCACCTCGGGACAGGGGCCAACTATGGCTACACCTTC

V gene: TRBV10-3
D gene: TRBD1
J gene: TRBJ2-7
clone size: -
CDR3 protein: CAISDKTGETYEQYF
CDR3 DNA: TGTGCCATCAGTGATAAGACAGGGGAAACCTACGAGCAGTACTTC

V gene: TRBV29-1
D gene: -
J gene: TRBJ1-2
clone size: -
CDR3 protein: CSVAPGPTLANYGYTF
CDR3 DNA: TGCAGCGTCGCACCGGGACCGACGTTAGCTAACTATGGCTACACCTTC